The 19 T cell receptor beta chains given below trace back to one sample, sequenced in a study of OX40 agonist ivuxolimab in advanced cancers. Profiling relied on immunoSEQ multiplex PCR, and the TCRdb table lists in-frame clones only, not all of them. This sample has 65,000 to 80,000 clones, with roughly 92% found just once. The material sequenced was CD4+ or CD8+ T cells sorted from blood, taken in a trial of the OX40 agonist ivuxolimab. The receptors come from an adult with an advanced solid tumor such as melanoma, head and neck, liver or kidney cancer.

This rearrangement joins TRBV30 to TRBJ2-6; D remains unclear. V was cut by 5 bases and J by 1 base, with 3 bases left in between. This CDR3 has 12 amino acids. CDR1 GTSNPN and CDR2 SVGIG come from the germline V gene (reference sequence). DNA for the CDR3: TGTGCCTGGGGTTCTGGGGCCAACGTCCTGACTTTC. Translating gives CAWGSGANVLTF.

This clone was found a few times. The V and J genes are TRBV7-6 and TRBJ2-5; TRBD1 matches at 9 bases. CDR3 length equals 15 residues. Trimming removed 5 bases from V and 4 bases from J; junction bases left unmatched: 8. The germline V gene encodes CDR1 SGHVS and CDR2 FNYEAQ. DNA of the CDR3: TGTGCCAGCAGCCTCCGGGACAGGGTAGGAGAGACCCAGTACTTC. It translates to CASSLRDRVGETQYF.

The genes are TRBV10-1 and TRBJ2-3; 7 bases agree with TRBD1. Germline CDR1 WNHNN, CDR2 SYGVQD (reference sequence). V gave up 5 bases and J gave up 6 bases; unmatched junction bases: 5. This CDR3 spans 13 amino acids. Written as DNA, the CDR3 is TGCGCCAGCAGTAAACAGGGGTCGGATACGCAGTATTTT. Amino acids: CASSKQGSDTQYF.

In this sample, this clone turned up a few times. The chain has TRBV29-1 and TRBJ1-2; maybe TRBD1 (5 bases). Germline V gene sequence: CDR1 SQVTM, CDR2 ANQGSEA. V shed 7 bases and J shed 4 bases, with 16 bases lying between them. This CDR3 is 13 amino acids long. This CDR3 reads CSATQTDSYGYTF. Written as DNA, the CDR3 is TGCAGCGCCACTCAGACAGACTCCTATGGCTACACCTTC.

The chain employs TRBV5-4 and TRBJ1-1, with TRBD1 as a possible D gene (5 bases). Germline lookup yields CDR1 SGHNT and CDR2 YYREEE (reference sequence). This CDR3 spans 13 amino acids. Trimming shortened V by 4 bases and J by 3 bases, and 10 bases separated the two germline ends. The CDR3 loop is CASSPQGYTEAFF. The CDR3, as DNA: TGTGCCAGCAGCCCCCAGGGTTACACTGAAGCTTTCTTT.

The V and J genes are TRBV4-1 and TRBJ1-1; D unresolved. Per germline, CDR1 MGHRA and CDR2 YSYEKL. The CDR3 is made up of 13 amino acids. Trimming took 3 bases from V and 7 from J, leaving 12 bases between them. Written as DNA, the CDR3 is TGCGCCAGCAGCCAGGCGAGGGAGGTTGAAGCTTTCTTT. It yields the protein CASSQAREVEAFF.

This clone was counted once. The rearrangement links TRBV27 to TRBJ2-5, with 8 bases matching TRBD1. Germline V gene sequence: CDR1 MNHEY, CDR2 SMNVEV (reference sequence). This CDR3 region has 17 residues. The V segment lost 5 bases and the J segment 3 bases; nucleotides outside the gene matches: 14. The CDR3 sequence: CASSPQGLSGGEETQYF. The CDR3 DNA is TGTGCCAGCAGTCCCCAGGGACTGTCAGGGGGCGAAGAGACCCAGTACTTC.

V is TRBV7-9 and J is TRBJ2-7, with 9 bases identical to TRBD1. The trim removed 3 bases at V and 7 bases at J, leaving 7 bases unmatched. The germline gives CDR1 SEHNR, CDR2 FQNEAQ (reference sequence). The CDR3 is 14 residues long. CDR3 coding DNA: TGTGCCAGCAGCTTCCCGGACAGGGGAAGAGAGCAGTACTTC. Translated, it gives CASSFPDRGREQYF.

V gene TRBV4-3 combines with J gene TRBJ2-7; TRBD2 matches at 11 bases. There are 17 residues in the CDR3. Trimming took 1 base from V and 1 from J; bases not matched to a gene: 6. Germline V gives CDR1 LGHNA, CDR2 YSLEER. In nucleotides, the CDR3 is TGCGCCAGCAGCCAAGCTTTCGGGACTAGCGGTTCCTACGAGCAGTACTTC. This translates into CASSQAFGTSGSYEQYF.

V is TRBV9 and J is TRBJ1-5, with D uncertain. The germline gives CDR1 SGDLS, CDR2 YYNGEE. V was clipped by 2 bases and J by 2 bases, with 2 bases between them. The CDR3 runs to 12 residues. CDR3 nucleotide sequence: TGTGCCAGCAGCGTCCGCAATCAGCCCCAGCATTTT. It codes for CASSVRNQPQHF.

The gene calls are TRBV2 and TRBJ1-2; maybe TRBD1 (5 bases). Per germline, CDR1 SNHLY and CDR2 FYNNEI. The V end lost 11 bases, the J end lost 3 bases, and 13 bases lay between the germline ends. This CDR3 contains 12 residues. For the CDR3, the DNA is TGTGCCTGTGGGGGGACTTACTATGGCTACACCTTC. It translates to CACGGTYYGYTF. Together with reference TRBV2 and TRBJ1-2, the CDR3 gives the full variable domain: EPEVTQTPSHQVTQMGQEVILRCVPISNHLYFYWYRQILGQKVEFLVSFYNNEISEKSEIFDDQFSVERPDGSNFTLKIRSTKLEDSAMYFCACGGTYYGYTFGSGTRLTVV.

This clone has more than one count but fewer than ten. For the CDR3, the DNA is TGTGCCAGCAGTTACTTAAGGGACAGGGGCTACGAGCAGTACTTC. It specifies CASSYLRDRGYEQYF. The chain recombines TRBV6-5 with TRBJ2-7; 10 bases match TRBD1. Germline-derived CDR1 and CDR2 are MNHEY and SVGAGI. The CDR3 extends over 15 amino acids. V trimming: 1 base; J trimming: 3 bases; junction bases outside the gene matches: 3.

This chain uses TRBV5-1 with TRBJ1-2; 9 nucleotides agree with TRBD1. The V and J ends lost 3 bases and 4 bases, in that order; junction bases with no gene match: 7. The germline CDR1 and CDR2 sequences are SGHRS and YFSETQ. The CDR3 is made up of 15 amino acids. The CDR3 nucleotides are TGCGCCAGCAGCTCCACCGGGACAGGGTCCTATGGCTACACCTTC. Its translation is CASSSTGTGSYGYTF.

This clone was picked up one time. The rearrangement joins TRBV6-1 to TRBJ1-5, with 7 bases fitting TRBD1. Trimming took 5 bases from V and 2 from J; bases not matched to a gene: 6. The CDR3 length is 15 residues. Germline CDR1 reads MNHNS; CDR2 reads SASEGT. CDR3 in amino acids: CASSSRDSGNQPQHF. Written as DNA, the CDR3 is TGTGCCAGCAGTTCCCGGGACAGTGGCAATCAGCCCCAGCATTTT.

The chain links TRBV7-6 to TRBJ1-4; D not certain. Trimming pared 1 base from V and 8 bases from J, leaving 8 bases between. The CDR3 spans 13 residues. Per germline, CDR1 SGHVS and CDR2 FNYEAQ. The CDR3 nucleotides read TGTGCCAGCAGCTTAGTCATTGGGGAAAAACTGTTTTTT. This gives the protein CASSLVIGEKLFF.

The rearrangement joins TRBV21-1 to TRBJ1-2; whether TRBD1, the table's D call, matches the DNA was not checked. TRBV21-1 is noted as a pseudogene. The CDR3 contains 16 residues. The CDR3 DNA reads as TGTGCCAGCAGCGCCCGGCCGGGACAGGACTTCTATGGCTACACCTTC. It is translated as CASSARPGQDFYGYTF.

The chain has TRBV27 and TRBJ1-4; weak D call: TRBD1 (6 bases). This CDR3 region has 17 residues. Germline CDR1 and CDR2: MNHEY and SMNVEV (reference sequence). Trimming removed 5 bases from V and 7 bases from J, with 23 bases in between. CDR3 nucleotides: TGTGCCAGCAGTCCAGCCGGGACACCTCACTGGGGTGAAAAACTGTTTTTT. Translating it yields CASSPAGTPHWGEKLFF.

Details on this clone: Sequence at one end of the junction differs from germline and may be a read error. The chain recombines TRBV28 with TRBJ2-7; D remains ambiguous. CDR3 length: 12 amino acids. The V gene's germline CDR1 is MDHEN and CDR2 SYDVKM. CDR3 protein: CASSLVRYGQYF. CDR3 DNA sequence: TGTGCCAGCAGTTTAGTACGGTACGGGCAGTACTTC.

This CDR3 is CASSRDRNQPQHF. For the CDR3, the DNA is TGCGCCAGCAGCAGGGACCGGAATCAGCCCCAGCATTTT. The chain joins TRBV5-1 to TRBJ1-5; TRBD1 is a possible D gene (5 bases). The germline V gene has CDR1 SGHRS and CDR2 YFSETQ. Trimming took off 4 bases at V and 4 bases at J, with 9 bases between the two ends. The CDR3 runs 13 residues.